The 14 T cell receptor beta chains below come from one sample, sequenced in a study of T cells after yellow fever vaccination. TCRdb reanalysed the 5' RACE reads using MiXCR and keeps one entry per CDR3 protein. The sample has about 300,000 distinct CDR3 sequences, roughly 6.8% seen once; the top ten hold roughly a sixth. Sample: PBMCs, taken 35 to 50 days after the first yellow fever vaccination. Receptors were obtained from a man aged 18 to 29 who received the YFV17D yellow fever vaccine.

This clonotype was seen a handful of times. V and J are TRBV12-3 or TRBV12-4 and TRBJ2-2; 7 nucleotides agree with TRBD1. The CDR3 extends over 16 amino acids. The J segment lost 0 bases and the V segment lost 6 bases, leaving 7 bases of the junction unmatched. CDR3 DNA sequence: TGTGCCAGCAGAGAATATGGGACAGCGAACACCGGGGAGCTGTTTTTT. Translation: CASREYGTANTGELFF.

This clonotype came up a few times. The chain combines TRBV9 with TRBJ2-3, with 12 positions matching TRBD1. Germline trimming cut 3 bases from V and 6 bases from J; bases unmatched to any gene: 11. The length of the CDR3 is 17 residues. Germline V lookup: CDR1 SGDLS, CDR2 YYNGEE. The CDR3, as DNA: TGTGCCAGCAGCGCTGGACTCGGGACAGGGGGCAGGGATACGCAGTATTTT. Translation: CASSAGLGTGGRDTQYF.

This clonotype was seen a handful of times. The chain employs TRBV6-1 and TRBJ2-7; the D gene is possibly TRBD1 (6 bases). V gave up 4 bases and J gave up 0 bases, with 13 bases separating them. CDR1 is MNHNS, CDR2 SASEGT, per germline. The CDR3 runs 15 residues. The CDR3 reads CASSGKGHYSYEQYF. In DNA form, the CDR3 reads TGTGCCAGCAGTGGAAAGGGACACTACTCCTACGAGCAGTACTTC.

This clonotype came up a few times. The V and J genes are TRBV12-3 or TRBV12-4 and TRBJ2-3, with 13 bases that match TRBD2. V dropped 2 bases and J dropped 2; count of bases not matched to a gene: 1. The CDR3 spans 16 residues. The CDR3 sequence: CASSLTSGGDTDTQYF. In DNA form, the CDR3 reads TGTGCCAGCAGTTTAACTAGCGGGGGGGACACAGATACGCAGTATTTT.

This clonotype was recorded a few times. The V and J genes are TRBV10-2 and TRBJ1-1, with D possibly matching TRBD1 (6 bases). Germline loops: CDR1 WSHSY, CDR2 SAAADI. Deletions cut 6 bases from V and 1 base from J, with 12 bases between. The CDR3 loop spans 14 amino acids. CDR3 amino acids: CASRRGSENTEAFF. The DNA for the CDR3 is TGCGCCAGCAGGAGGGGGTCGGAGAACACTGAAGCTTTCTTT.

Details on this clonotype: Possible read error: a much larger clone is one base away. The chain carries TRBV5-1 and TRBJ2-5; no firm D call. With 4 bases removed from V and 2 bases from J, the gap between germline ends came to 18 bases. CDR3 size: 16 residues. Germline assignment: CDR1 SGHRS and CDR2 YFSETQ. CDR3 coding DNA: TGCGCCAGCAGCCCGTGGGAACAACCTTCTCAAGAGACCCAGTACTTC. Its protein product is CASSPWEQPSQETQYF.

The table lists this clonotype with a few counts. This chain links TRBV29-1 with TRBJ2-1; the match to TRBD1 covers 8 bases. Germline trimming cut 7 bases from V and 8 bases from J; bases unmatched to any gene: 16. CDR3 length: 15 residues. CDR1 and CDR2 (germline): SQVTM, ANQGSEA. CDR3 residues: CSAEGTGGAVDEQFF. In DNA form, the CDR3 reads TGCAGCGCCGAGGGGACAGGAGGGGCCGTCGATGAGCAGTTCTTC.

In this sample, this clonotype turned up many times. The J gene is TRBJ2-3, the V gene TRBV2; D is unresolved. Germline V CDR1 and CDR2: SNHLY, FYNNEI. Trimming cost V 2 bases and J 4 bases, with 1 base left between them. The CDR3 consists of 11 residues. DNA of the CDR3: TGTGCCAGCAGTGAACCAGATACGCAGTATTTT. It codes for CASSEPDTQYF.

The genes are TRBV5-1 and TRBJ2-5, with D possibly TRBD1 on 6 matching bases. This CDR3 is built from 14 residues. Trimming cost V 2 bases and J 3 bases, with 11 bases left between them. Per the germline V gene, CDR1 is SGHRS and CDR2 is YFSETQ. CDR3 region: CASSFYRVKETQYF. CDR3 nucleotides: TGCGCCAGCAGCTTTTACAGGGTTAAAGAGACCCAGTACTTC.

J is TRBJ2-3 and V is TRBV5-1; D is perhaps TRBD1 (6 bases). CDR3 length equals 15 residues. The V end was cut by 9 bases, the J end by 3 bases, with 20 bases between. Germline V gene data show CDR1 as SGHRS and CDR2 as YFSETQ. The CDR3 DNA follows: TGCGCCACCACCGAACGAGGGGGTAAGACAGATACGCAGTATTTT. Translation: CATTERGGKTDTQYF.

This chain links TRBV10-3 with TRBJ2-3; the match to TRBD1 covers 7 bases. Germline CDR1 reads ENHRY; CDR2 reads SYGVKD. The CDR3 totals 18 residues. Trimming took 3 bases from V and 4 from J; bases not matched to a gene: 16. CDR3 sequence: CAISDRRDSFRSPDTQYF. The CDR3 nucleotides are TGTGCCATCAGTGACAGAAGGGACAGCTTCCGGTCCCCAGATACGCAGTATTTT.

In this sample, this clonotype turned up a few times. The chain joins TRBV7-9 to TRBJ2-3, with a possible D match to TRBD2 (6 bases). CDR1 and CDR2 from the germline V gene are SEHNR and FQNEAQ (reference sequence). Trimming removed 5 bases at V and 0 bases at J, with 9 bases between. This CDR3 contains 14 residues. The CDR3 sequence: CASSVSGSTDTQYF. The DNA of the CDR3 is TGTGCCAGCAGCGTTAGCGGAAGCACAGATACGCAGTATTTT.

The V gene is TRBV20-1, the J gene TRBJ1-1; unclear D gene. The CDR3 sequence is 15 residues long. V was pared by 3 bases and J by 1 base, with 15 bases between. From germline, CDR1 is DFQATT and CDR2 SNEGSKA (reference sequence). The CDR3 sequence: CSASSGVHGNTEAFF. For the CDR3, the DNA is TGCAGTGCTAGTTCGGGTGTACACGGGAACACTGAAGCTTTCTTT.

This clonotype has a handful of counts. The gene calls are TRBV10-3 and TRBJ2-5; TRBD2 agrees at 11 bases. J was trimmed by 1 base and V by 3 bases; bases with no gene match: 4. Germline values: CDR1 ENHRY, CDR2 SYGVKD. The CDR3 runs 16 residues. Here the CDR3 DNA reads TGTGCCATCAGTGACCCGCTAGCGGGGGGCCAAGAGACCCAGTACTTC. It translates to CAISDPLAGGQETQYF.